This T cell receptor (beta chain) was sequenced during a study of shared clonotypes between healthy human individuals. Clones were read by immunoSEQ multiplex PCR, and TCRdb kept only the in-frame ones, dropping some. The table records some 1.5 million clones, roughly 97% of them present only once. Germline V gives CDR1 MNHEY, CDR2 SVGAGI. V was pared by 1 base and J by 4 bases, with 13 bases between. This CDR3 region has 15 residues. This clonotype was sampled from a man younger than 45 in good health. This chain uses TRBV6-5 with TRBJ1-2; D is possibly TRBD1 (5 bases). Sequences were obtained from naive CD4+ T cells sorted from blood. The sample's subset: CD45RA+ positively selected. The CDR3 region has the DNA TGTGCCAGCAGTTACTGGAAAGACAGTTCCTATGGCTACACCTTC. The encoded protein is CASSYWKDSSYGYTF.